This TCR beta chain stems from a study of molecular identifiers for immune sequencing clone quantification. Study results and caveats: In cases of identical TCR molecules sharing a barcode, highly expanded clone sizes could be underestimated.

The authors gated naive CD8 T cells as CD8+CD4-CCR7+CD45RA+ for sorting. The CDR3 loop spans 17 amino acids. Germline CDR1 reads SGHVS; CDR2 reads FQNEAQ. The V gene end was trimmed by 2 bases and the J gene end by 2 bases; junction bases not matched to a gene: 9. TCRdb fed the PCR reads into MiXCR, producing one record per CDR3 protein. In the table there are roughly 100,000 distinct CDR3 sequences, 30% to 45% of which are singletons. This clonotype was counted a few times. The antigen is unknown. Input material: naive CD8+ T cells from blood, with Jurkat cell RNA spiked in. As to subset: FACS-sorted CD8+CD4-CCR7+CD45RA+ naive T cells. The chain links TRBV7-8 to TRBJ2-5; 9 positions agree with TRBD2. The receptor was derived from a human donor in good health. Some libraries in this study had Jurkat cell RNA spiked in. CDR3 protein: CASSLSWREGRQETQYF. Written as DNA, the CDR3 is TGTGCCAGCAGCTTATCGTGGCGGGAGGGGAGACAAGAGACCCAGTACTTC.